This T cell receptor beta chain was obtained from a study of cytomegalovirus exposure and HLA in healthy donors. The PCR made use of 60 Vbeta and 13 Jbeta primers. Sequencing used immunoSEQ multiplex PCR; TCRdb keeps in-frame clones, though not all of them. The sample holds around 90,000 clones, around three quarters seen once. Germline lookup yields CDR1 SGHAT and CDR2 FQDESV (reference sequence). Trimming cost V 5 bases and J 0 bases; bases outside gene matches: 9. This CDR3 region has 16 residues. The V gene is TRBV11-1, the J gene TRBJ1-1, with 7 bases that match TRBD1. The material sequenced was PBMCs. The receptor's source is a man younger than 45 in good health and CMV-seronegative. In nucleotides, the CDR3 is TGTGCCAGCAGCAAAGAAGGGACAGTCCTGAACACTGAAGCTTTCTTT. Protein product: CASSKEGTVLNTEAFF.